The following is a T cell receptor beta chain sequence with its context. The antigen is unknown. Primed by a sample-barcoded 5' primer and a J-beta primer mix, a second PCR proceeded for 7 to 11 cycles. TCRdb redid the calling of the 5' RACE reads with MiXCR, one entry per CDR3 protein. Among about 1.8 million distinct CDR3 sequences listed, roughly 49% were seen once. The record originates from a study of blood T cells in healthy people across ages. Study results and caveats: Leaving the PBMCs unsorted stopped any conclusive comparison of naive versus antigen-experienced cells. The recorded TCR beta diversity per million T cells decreased in a roughly linear manner with age.

Germline CDR1 reads LGHNA; CDR2 reads YSLEER. The CDR3 covers 14 residues. Trimming stripped 0 bases from V and 7 bases from J, with 13 bases between. Sequenced material: blood. The J gene is TRBJ2-7, the V gene TRBV4-3; a weak D match, TRBD1 (6 bases). The TCR was taken from a woman aged 40 to 50 in good health. CDR3 sequence (DNA): TGCGCCAGCAGCCAAGAAACAGGGATGGGGGAGCAGTACTTC. Translation gives CASSQETGMGEQYF.